The 9 T cell receptor beta chains presented below share a single source sample, sequenced in a study of T cells in Graves' hyperthyroidism and ophthalmopathy. Authors of the study amplified TCR beta CDR3 regions from RNA transcripts. RT-PCR in the first round (using the HTBI primer set) targeted the TCR CDR3. TCRdb re-analysed the multiplex PCR reads in MiXCR, keeping a single row per CDR3 protein. The sample contains over 200,000 distinct CDR3 sequences, under 20% of which appear only once. Sequenced sample: blood. Every receptor here comes from a man aged 50-60 years with Graves' hyperthyroidism.

This clonotype was detected many times. The rearrangement uses TRBV7-9 and TRBJ2-2; D call uncertain. Germline V gene lookup returns CDR1 SEHNR and CDR2 FQNEAQ (reference sequence). Deletions cut 3 bases from V and 1 base from J, with 9 bases between. The CDR3 sequence is 15 residues long. The CDR3 DNA reads as TGTGCCAGCAGCTTGGGCAGCGTGAACACCGGGGAGCTGTTTTTT. It encodes CASSLGSVNTGELFF. The whole variable domain, filled in from reference TRBV7-9 and TRBJ2-2, reads DTGVSQNPRHKITKRGQNVTFRCDPISEHNRLYWYRQTLGQGPEFLTYFQNEAQLEKSRLLSDRFSAERPKGSFSTLEIQRTEQGDSAMYLCASSLGSVNTGELFFGEGSRLTVL.

This clonotype has a count of ten or more. V is TRBV5-1 and J is TRBJ2-2, with D possibly being TRBD1 (6 bases). The CDR3 has 13 amino acids. Germline CDR1 reads SGHRS; CDR2 reads YFSETQ. With 3 bases removed from V and 7 bases from J, the gap between germline ends came to 10 bases. CDR3 nucleotide sequence: TGCGCCAGCAGCTCCTCACAGGGCGGGGAGCTGTTTTTT. As protein: CASSSSQGGELFF.

This clonotype has a count of ten or more. This chain joins TRBV7-3 and TRBJ2-1, with D possibly matching TRBD2 (5 bases). This CDR3 is built from 12 residues. V shed 3 bases and J shed 10 bases, with 10 bases lying between them. Looked up from germline, CDR1 is SGHTA and CDR2 is FQGTGA. The CDR3 DNA reads as TGTGCCAGCAGCTTCTTCGGGGAAGAGCAGTTCTTC. Translated, it gives CASSFFGEEQFF.

The genes are TRBV29-1 and TRBJ2-2, with D perhaps TRBD1 (5 bases). This CDR3 has 13 residues. Trimming cost V 4 bases and J 2 bases, with 8 bases left between them. Germline CDR1 is SQVTM and CDR2 is ANQGSEA. CDR3 in amino acids: CSVVDSNTGELFF. The CDR3 nucleotides are TGCAGCGTTGTCGACAGTAACACCGGGGAGCTGTTTTTT.

This chain joins TRBV28 and TRBJ2-7, with TRBD1 matching over 8 bases. The CDR3 contains 13 residues. CDR1 is MDHEN and CDR2 is SYDVKM in the germline V gene. With V trimmed by 3 bases and J by 6 bases, 4 bases remained unmatched. The CDR3 region is CASSLDRESEQYF. The CDR3 nucleotides are TGTGCCAGCAGTTTGGACAGGGAATCCGAGCAGTACTTC. Variable domain in full (rest from reference TRBV28 and TRBJ2-7): DVKVTQSSRYLVKRTGEKVFLECVQDMDHENMFWYRQDPGLGLRLIYFSYDVKMKEKGDIPEGYSVSREKKERFSLILESASTNQTSMYLCASSLDRESEQYFGPGTRLTVT.

This clonotype was counted many times. The chain has TRBV6-1 and TRBJ2-3, with TRBD1 matching over 8 bases. Germline trimming cut 4 bases from V and 6 bases from J; bases unmatched to any gene: 6. Germline lookup yields CDR1 MNHNS and CDR2 SASEGT. The CDR3 has 14 amino acids. CDR3: CASSGRTGTDTQYF. DNA of the CDR3: TGTGCCAGCAGTGGCCGGACAGGGACGGATACGCAGTATTTT.

In its sample, this clonotype was seen many times. The chain links TRBV5-1 to TRBJ1-1; tentatively, D is TRBD1 (5 bases). The V and J ends lost 4 bases and 4 bases respectively, with 20 bases between them. The CDR3 is 16 residues long. CDR1 is SGHRS, CDR2 YFSETQ, per germline. The CDR3: CASSLVTGLSLTEAFF. The CDR3 DNA reads as TGCGCCAGCAGCCTGGTAACAGGTTTAAGCCTCACTGAAGCTTTCTTT.

This clonotype appeared many times. V usage is TRBV28 and J usage is TRBJ2-1; 14 bases align to TRBD2. Trimming took 4 bases from V and 8 from J; bases not matched to a gene: 10. Per the germline V gene, CDR1 is MDHEN and CDR2 is SYDVKM. CDR3 length: 17 amino acids. CDR3 nucleotides: TGTGCCAGCAGTTCGCGTCGGGGGACTAGCGGGAGCGATGAGCAGTTCTTC. Translation gives CASSSRRGTSGSDEQFF.

This clonotype was seen more than once but under ten times. CDR3 sequence: CASSQEGRPAPYNEQFF. Written as DNA, the CDR3 is TGCGCCAGCAGCCAAGAAGGGAGGCCCGCCCCCTACAATGAGCAGTTCTTC. The chain joins TRBV4-1 to TRBJ2-1; perhaps TRBD2 as D (6 bases). This CDR3 is built from 17 residues. Germline V CDR1 and CDR2: MGHRA, YSYEKL. With 0 bases removed from V and 2 bases from J, the gap between germline ends came to 14 bases.